This T cell receptor (beta chain) was captured by sequencing in a study of OX40 agonist ivuxolimab in advanced cancers. Study information: Patients undergoing dose escalation presented with hepatocellular carcinoma, melanoma, renal cell or head and neck cancer. Whole-study results and caveats: Doses of 0.1 to 3.0 mg/kg were accompanied by clonal expansion of CD4+ and CD8+ blood T cells by week 6.

Generated by immunoSEQ multiplex PCR, the TCRdb table keeps only in-frame clones and is missing some. Of more than 65,000 clones listed, under 90% are singletons. This CDR3 comprises 16 residues. The germline V gene encodes CDR1 SGHTA and CDR2 FQGNSA. V shed 5 bases and J shed 0 bases, with 13 bases lying between them. Comments on this clone: Antigen unknown.

The input for sequencing was CD4+ or CD8+ T cells sorted from blood, taken in a trial of the OX40 agonist ivuxolimab. The chain links TRBV7-2 to TRBJ2-2; D call uncertain. The sequence came from an adult with an advanced solid tumor such as melanoma, head and neck, liver or kidney cancer. This CDR3 reads CASSLGPVANTGELFF. CDR3 bases: TGTGCCAGCAGCCTGGGTCCCGTGGCGAACACCGGGGAGCTGTTTTTT. Full variable domain (remainder filled in from reference TRBV7-2 and TRBJ2-2): GAGVSQSPSNKVTEKGKDVELRCDPISGHTALYWYRQSLGQGLEFLIYFQGNSAPDKSGLPSDRFSAERTGGSVSTLTIQRTQQEDSAVYLCASSLGPVANTGELFFGEGSRLTVL.